The clone carrying this T cell receptor (beta chain) has ten or more counts. No treatment of any kind had been given to any patient before thyroid surgery. This record belongs to a study of metastatic and nonmetastatic thyroid tumors. TCRdb reprocessed the PCR reads using MiXCR. The sample yields 20,000 or so clones, 10% to 11% seen once. Germline CDR1 reads DFQATT; CDR2 reads SNEGSKA (reference sequence). V lost 3 bases, J lost 1 base, and 10 bases lay in between. This CDR3 comprises 13 residues. The V call is TRBV20-1, the J call TRBJ2-7, with D possibly being TRBD2 (5 bases). This clonotype was sampled from a female donor with papillary thyroid cancer or a benign thyroid nodule (not recorded which). Some clones in this sample may be carry-over from other donors' samples. The sample consisted of blood. As DNA, the CDR3 is TGCAGTGCTAGGTCCTCGGGGTCCTACGAGCAGTACTTC. Translating it yields CSARSSGSYEQYF.